The 22 T cell receptor beta chains reported below all come from one sample, sequenced in a study of T cell responses to AZD1222 COVID-19 vaccine. The protocol was immunoSEQ multiplex PCR, while the TCRdb copy is restricted to in-frame clones and leaves out a portion. The sample shows roughly 150,000 clones, more than 85% of them seen only once. The source was peripheral blood, collected 28 days after the second AZD1222 dose. These receptors were taken from an adult who received the AZD1222 COVID-19 vaccine.

This chain joins TRBV27 and TRBJ1-2; D gene uncertain. This CDR3 contains 11 residues. The V gene's germline CDR1 is MNHEY and CDR2 SMNVEV (reference sequence). With 10 bases removed from V and 6 bases from J, the gap between germline ends came to 12 bases. In nucleotides, the CDR3 is TGTGCCACCCGGTGGGTGGATGGCTACACCTTC. Translated: CATRWVDGYTF.

The chain carries TRBV9 and TRBJ1-5; D is undetermined. The V gene's germline CDR1 is SGDLS and CDR2 YYNGEE. The CDR3 totals 13 residues. The germline V and J ends were trimmed by 3 bases and 0 bases, with 4 bases remaining between them. CDR3 DNA sequence: TGTGCCAGCAGCGCCTATAGCAATCAGCCCCAGCATTTT. This translates into CASSAYSNQPQHF.

The chain employs TRBV7-2 and TRBJ1-2; perhaps TRBD1 as D (6 bases). Germline V gene data show CDR1 as SGHTA and CDR2 as FQGNSA. Trimming left V 7 bases short and J 5 bases short, with 17 bases between. This CDR3 spans 14 amino acids. The DNA for the CDR3 is TGTGCCAGCAACCCTCGGGGGGCGCTTTATGGCTACACCTTC. The encoded protein is CASNPRGALYGYTF.

This chain uses TRBV6-5 with TRBJ2-2; no clear D gene. V gave up 5 bases and J gave up 0 bases, with 10 bases separating them. This CDR3 spans 15 amino acids. Germline CDR1 MNHEY, CDR2 SVGAGI. The CDR3 sequence is CASSRILTNTGELFF. CDR3 DNA: TGTGCCAGCAGTCGCATCCTGACGAACACCGGGGAGCTGTTTTTT.

The gene calls are TRBV6-5 and TRBJ1-3, with 12 bases aligning to TRBD1. The CDR3 is 15 residues long. Trimming cost V 6 bases and J 6 bases; bases outside gene matches: 6. Germline CDR1 MNHEY, CDR2 SVGAGI. The CDR3 loop reads CASRGTGGLVNTIYF. CDR3 in DNA: TGTGCCAGCAGGGGGACAGGGGGCCTGGTAAACACCATATATTTT.

This chain joins TRBV5-6 and TRBJ1-4; D not certain. V lost 3 bases to trimming and J lost 8 bases, with 11 bases between them. Germline V gene sequence: CDR1 SGHDT, CDR2 YYEEEE. The CDR3 sequence is 13 residues long. The CDR3 here is CASSSILGEKLFF. DNA of the CDR3: TGTGCCAGCAGCTCCATCCTGGGGGAAAAACTGTTTTTT.

The genes are TRBV5-1 and TRBJ2-1, with D tentatively TRBD2 (5 bases). The germline V gene encodes CDR1 SGHRS and CDR2 YFSETQ. The CDR3 loop spans 12 amino acids. V was trimmed by 3 bases and J by 6 bases, leaving 7 bases between them. The CDR3 region has the DNA TGCGCCAGCAGCTACGGAGGCAATGAGCAGTTCTTC. Protein: CASSYGGNEQFF.

This CDR3 reads CASSRIIDQPQHF. CDR3 DNA: TGTGCCAGCAGCCGTATAATAGATCAGCCCCAGCATTTT. The J gene is TRBJ1-5, the V gene TRBV5-8; D is uncertain. Trimming left V 4 bases short and J 5 bases short, with 10 bases between. The CDR3 sequence is 13 residues long. Germline V lookup: CDR1 SGHTS, CDR2 YDEGEE. The whole variable domain, remainder taken from reference TRBV5-8 and TRBJ1-5, is EAGVTQSPTHLIKTRGQQATLRCSPISGHTSVYWYQQALGLGLQFLLWYDEGEERNRGNFPPRFSGRQFPNYSSELNVNALELEDSALYLCASSRIIDQPQHFGDGTRLSIL.

This clone was picked up one time. This chain joins TRBV7-9 and TRBJ2-1; a weak D match, TRBD2 (6 bases). The V gene lost 5 bases and the J gene lost 1 base, with 12 bases spanning the gap. The CDR3 contains 15 residues. Germline CDR1 and CDR2: SEHNR and FQNEAQ (reference sequence). CDR3 bases: TGTGCCAGCAGCACCGGGACTGGGTCCTACAATGAGCAGTTCTTC. This gives the protein CASSTGTGSYNEQFF. Full variable domain (outside the CDR3, taken from reference TRBV7-9 and TRBJ2-1): DTGVSQNPRHKITKRGQNVTFRCDPISEHNRLYWYRQTLGQGPEFLTYFQNEAQLEKSRLLSDRFSAERPKGSFSTLEIQRTEQGDSAMYLCASSTGTGSYNEQFFGPGTRLTVL.

This chain joins TRBV2 and TRBJ2-7; 8 positions agree with TRBD1. CDR1 is SNHLY, CDR2 FYNNEI, per germline. V lost 7 bases to trimming and J lost 7 bases; unmatched junction nucleotides: 21. The CDR3 runs to 17 residues. The CDR3 spells CASTPDRQGAIAWEQYF. The CDR3 bases are TGTGCCAGCACGCCGGATCGGCAGGGGGCGATTGCTTGGGAGCAGTACTTC.

The J gene is TRBJ2-3, the V gene TRBV3-1 (or the pseudogene TRBV3-2); no firm D call. The V end lost 2 bases, the J end lost 0 bases, and 15 bases lay between the germline ends. CDR1 LGHDT and CDR2 YNNKEL come from the germline V gene (reference sequence). The CDR3 length is 17 residues. The chain's CDR3 is CASSQFRDPASTDTQYF. The CDR3 nucleotides read TGTGCCAGCAGCCAATTTCGTGACCCCGCTAGCACAGATACGCAGTATTTT.

The chain has TRBV5-1 and TRBJ1-3; D gene uncertain. The CDR3 runs to 14 residues. V lost 4 bases to trimming and J lost 3 bases, with 11 bases between them. The germline CDR1 and CDR2 sequences are SGHRS and YFSETQ. The CDR3 here is CASSREGLGNTIYF. CDR3 coding DNA: TGCGCCAGCAGCCGGGAAGGGCTTGGAAACACCATATATTTT.

CDR3 in amino acids: CASSVEGGAGNTIYF. CDR3 nucleotides: TGTGCCAGCAGCGTAGAGGGTGGGGCTGGAAACACCATATATTTT. The V and J genes are TRBV9 and TRBJ1-3; D gene ambiguous. CDR1 SGDLS and CDR2 YYNGEE come from the germline V gene. The CDR3 contains 15 residues. V was cut by 0 bases and J by 2 bases, with 9 bases left in between.

The CDR3 DNA reads TGTGCCAGCAGTCCCCGACTAGCGGGAGGAGAGACCCAGTACTTC. This codes for CASSPRLAGGETQYF. The genes are TRBV28 and TRBJ2-5; 13 nucleotides line up with TRBD2. This CDR3 is built from 15 residues. V dropped 5 bases and J dropped 4; count of bases not matched to a gene: 4. Germline loops: CDR1 MDHEN, CDR2 SYDVKM.

V usage is TRBV20-1 and J usage is TRBJ2-7; no firm D call. Trimming stripped 3 bases from V and 6 bases from J, with 9 bases between. The CDR3 covers 11 residues. CDR1 is DFQATT, CDR2 SNEGSKA, per germline (reference sequence). CDR3 in DNA: TGCAGTGCTAGTTTCCTCCCCGAGCAGTACTTC. Its protein is CSASFLPEQYF.

This chain joins TRBV7-9 and TRBJ2-7; TRBD2 agrees at 7 bases. Germline CDR1 reads SEHNR; CDR2 reads FQNEAQ (reference sequence). This CDR3 is 15 amino acids long. The junction had 8 bases not matched to a gene; V was cut back by 1 base and J by 5 bases. The chain's CDR3 is CASSLVAGVLDEQYF. In DNA form, the CDR3 reads TGTGCCAGCAGCTTAGTGGCGGGAGTACTCGACGAGCAGTACTTC.

As DNA, the CDR3 is TGTGCCATCAGTGACGGGAACACCGGGGAGCTGTTTTTT. It specifies CAISDGNTGELFF. V usage is TRBV10-3 and J usage is TRBJ2-2, with unresolved D. The ends were cut back, 3 bases at V and 1 base at J, with 3 bases in the middle. In germline, CDR1 is ENHRY, CDR2 SYGVKD. The CDR3 length is 13 residues.

About this clone: One end of the junction fails to match germline, which may point to a read error. The V and J genes are TRBV2 and TRBJ2-7; TRBD2 aligns across 16 bases. The germline gives CDR1 SNHLY, CDR2 FYNNEI. The CDR3 is 13 amino acids. As DNA, the CDR3 is TGTGCCAGCAGAACCGGGACTAGCGGGAGGGAAGGGTTC. It is translated as CASRTGTSGREGF.

This clone has just a few counts. This sequence joins TRBV7-9 and TRBJ1-6; D is unclear. Germline CDR1 and CDR2: SEHNR and FQNEAQ (reference sequence). With 4 bases removed from V and 0 bases from J, the gap between germline ends came to 7 bases. The length of the CDR3 is 15 residues. The chain's CDR3 is CASSYARSYNSPLHF. Here the CDR3 DNA reads TGTGCCAGCAGCTATGCCCGCTCCTATAATTCACCCCTCCACTTT.

The gene calls are TRBV7-3 and TRBJ2-2; perhaps TRBD1 as D (5 bases). V lost 5 bases to trimming and J lost 6 bases, with 13 bases between them. There are 14 residues in the CDR3. Germline V CDR1 and CDR2: SGHTA, FQGTGA. The CDR3 is CASSPQGNAGELFF. As DNA, the CDR3 is TGTGCCAGCAGCCCGCAGGGTAATGCCGGGGAGCTGTTTTTT.

The chain is built from TRBV14 and TRBJ1-1; D gene unclear. Deletions cut 4 bases from V and 0 bases from J, with 3 bases between. This CDR3 has 12 residues. Germline V gene lookup returns CDR1 SGHDN and CDR2 FVKESK. CDR3 DNA: TGTGCCAGCAGCCTGTTGAACACTGAAGCTTTCTTT. It yields the protein CASSLLNTEAFF.

The rearrangement uses TRBV13 and TRBJ1-3; D unresolved. There are 14 residues in the CDR3. The germline V and J ends were trimmed by 5 bases and 2 bases, with 10 bases remaining between them. Germline CDR1 PRHDT, CDR2 FYEKMQ (reference sequence). The CDR3 region is CASSALGPGNTIYF. In DNA, the CDR3 is TGTGCCAGCAGCGCCTTGGGTCCTGGAAACACCATATATTTT.